This passage covers 28 T cell receptor beta chains from one sample sequenced in a study of spatial heterogeneity in lung cancer. General study findings and limits: Tumor mutation counts were tracked by expanded intratumoral alpha and beta TCR counts.

No antigen has been assigned to these receptors. The time point denotes: sample taken at primary tumor resection. TCRdb recomputed calls from the 5' RACE reads with MiXCR, one row per CDR3 protein. The table has 16,000 or so distinct CDR3 sequences, roughly 7% seen once. Sequences were derived from lung tumor tissue, sampled at surgery. Receptors were obtained from a female donor with early-stage non-small cell lung cancer.

This clonotype was counted a few times. This beta chain is a stray read from a library made for alpha chains; its abundance is not meaningful. The chain uses TRBV6-5 and TRBJ2-7; D call uncertain. Germline CDR1 and CDR2: MNHEY and SVGAGI. Deletions cut 2 bases from V and 3 bases from J, with 11 bases between. There are 14 residues in the CDR3. CDR3 coding DNA: TGTGCCAGCAGTTACCCGGACCGCCTCTACGAGCAGTACTTC. It yields the protein CASSYPDRLYEQYF.

This clonotype appeared many times. Because the library targeted alpha chains, this beta chain is an off-target read whose size means little. The gene calls are TRBV11-2 and TRBJ1-1; no clear D gene. Trimming removed 2 bases from V and 7 bases from J, with 8 bases in between. CDR1 is SGHAT, CDR2 FQNNGV, per germline. The CDR3 consists of 12 residues. This CDR3 is CASSLLDREAFF. The CDR3 nucleotides are TGTGCCAGCAGCTTACTGGACCGTGAAGCTTTCTTT.

This clonotype counts as medium-sized. Found in a library prepared for alpha chains, this beta chain is an off-target read, and its abundance has little meaning. The V and J genes are TRBV20-1 and TRBJ2-7; no clear D. V shed 3 bases and J shed 4 bases, with 13 bases lying between them. Germline loops: CDR1 DFQATT, CDR2 SNEGSKA (reference sequence). The CDR3 contains 13 residues. DNA for the CDR3: TGCAGTGCTAGCTACGGTTTTGAATACGAGCAGTACTTC. Its translation: CSASYGFEYEQYF.

This clonotype came up many times. This beta chain turned up in a library designed for alpha chains; as an off-target read, its abundance says little. This chain uses TRBV6-5 with TRBJ1-1, with D unclear. The CDR3 totals 13 residues. V was pared by 0 bases and J by 6 bases, with 8 bases between. CDR1 and CDR2 (germline): MNHEY, SVGAGI. The DNA for the CDR3 is TGTGCCAGCAGTTACTCGATAGGGTCTGAAGCTTTCTTT. Translated, it gives CASSYSIGSEAFF.

At least ten counts were recorded for this clonotype. This beta chain was picked up by a library intended for alpha chains and is off target, so its count carries little meaning. The V call is TRBV5-1, the J call TRBJ1-3; possible D gene TRBD1, 6 bases. The germline gives CDR1 SGHRS, CDR2 YFSETQ. The CDR3 is made up of 16 amino acids. Trimming stripped 4 bases from V and 4 bases from J, with 18 bases between. CDR3 sequence (DNA): TGCGCCAGCAGCAGGACAGCGCTCGGAGCGGGAAACACCATATATTTT. Encoded protein: CASSRTALGAGNTIYF. The whole variable domain, filled in from reference TRBV5-1 and TRBJ1-3, reads KAGVTQTPRYLIKTRGQQVTLSCSPISGHRSVSWYQQTPGQGLQFLFEYFSETQRNKGNFPGRFSGRQFSNSRSEMNVSTLELGDSALYLCASSRTALGAGNTIYFGEGSWLTVV.

In its sample, this clonotype was seen many times. This beta chain is off target for a library built for alpha chains, so its abundance means little. As DNA, the CDR3 is TGTGCCAGCAGTTATGGGGGGGACACTGAAGCTTTCTTT. This codes for CASSYGGDTEAFF. The chain combines TRBV6-5 with TRBJ1-1, with D tentatively TRBD1 (5 bases). V lost 3 bases to trimming and J lost 3 bases, with 8 bases between them. The CDR3 contains 13 residues. Germline CDR1 and CDR2: MNHEY and SVGAGI.

This clonotype has ten or more counts. This beta chain is an unintended read in a library built for alpha chains; its size means little. This chain links TRBV7-9 with TRBJ2-3; TRBD2 matches at 8 bases. This CDR3 has 16 amino acids. J gave up 4 bases and V 5 bases, and 11 bases lay outside the gene matches. CDR1 SEHNR and CDR2 FQNEAQ come from the germline V gene (reference sequence). CDR3 residues: CASSQNSGAIADTQYF. The CDR3, as DNA: TGTGCCAGCAGCCAAAATAGCGGGGCGATCGCAGATACGCAGTATTTT.

This clonotype has ten or more counts. This beta chain lies outside the target of a library built for alpha chains; its clone size means little. This chain connects TRBV2 to TRBJ2-7, with 8 bases matching TRBD1. V gave up 5 bases and J gave up 8 bases; unmatched junction bases: 5. The CDR3 has 12 residues. Germline V gene data show CDR1 as SNHLY and CDR2 as FYNNEI. The CDR3 reads CASSTTGGKQYF. CDR3 in DNA: TGTGCCAGCAGTACCACAGGGGGTAAGCAGTACTTC.

Concerning this clonotype itself: This beta chain is a stray sequence in a library constructed for alpha chains; its clone size is not meaningful. CDR3 bases: TGCAGTGCGGGCAGGGTAGGTCAGCCCCAGCATTTT. Its translation is CSAGRVGQPQHF. J is TRBJ1-5 and V is TRBV20-1; D perhaps matches TRBD1 (5 bases). Germline CDR1 DFQATT, CDR2 SNEGSKA (reference sequence). The ends were cut back, 6 bases at V and 6 bases at J, with 12 bases in the middle. This CDR3 is built from 12 residues.

A note on this clonotype: The library was designed around alpha chains, so this beta chain is a stray read whose abundance carries little weight. In DNA, the CDR3 is TGTGCCAGCAGCGTAGCGACAGGGGCTAACTATGGCTACACCTTC. As protein: CASSVATGANYGYTF. The J gene is TRBJ1-2, the V gene TRBV9; 8 bases map to TRBD1. This CDR3 comprises 15 residues. Germline values: CDR1 SGDLS, CDR2 YYNGEE. V lost 0 bases, J lost 0 bases, and 1 base stayed unmatched. Based on the CDR3 plus reference TRBV9 and TRBJ1-2, the full variable domain is DSGVTQTPKHLITATGQRVTLRCSPRSGDLSVYWYQQSLDQGLQFLIQYYNGEERAKGNILERFSAQQFPDLHSELNLSSLELGDSALYFCASSVATGANYGYTFGSGTRLTVV.

This clonotype was detected ten times or more. With the library built for alpha chains, this beta chain is off target and its frequency is not meaningful. CDR3 DNA: TGTGCCAGCAGCCAAAATCTGGACAGGGGCTATGGCTACACCTTC. Translated: CASSQNLDRGYGYTF. The J gene is TRBJ1-2, the V gene TRBV5-6; 9 bases agree with TRBD1. The CDR3 spans 15 residues. Looked up from germline, CDR1 is SGHDT and CDR2 is YYEEEE. V lost 4 bases and J lost 4; bases outside the gene matches: 8.

This clonotype was seen more than once but under ten times. The size of this beta chain means little, since it is a stray read in a library made for alpha chains. This rearrangement joins TRBV5-5 to TRBJ2-5, with 7 bases lining up with TRBD1. The CDR3 is 15 residues long. CDR1 and CDR2 from the germline V gene are SGHKS and YYEKEE (reference sequence). Germline trimming cut 4 bases from V and 5 bases from J; bases unmatched to any gene: 11. The CDR3 sequence: CASSIRTGWRETQYF. The CDR3 DNA follows: TGTGCCAGCAGCATCCGGACAGGCTGGAGGGAGACCCAGTACTTC.

This clonotype qualifies as medium-sized. This beta chain slipped into a library made for alpha chains as a stray read, so its size is not meaningful. The rearrangement uses TRBV5-1 and TRBJ1-6, with a possible D match to TRBD1 (5 bases). The CDR3 length is 17 residues. Deletions cut 0 bases from V and 10 bases from J, with 20 bases between. Germline V gene data show CDR1 as SGHRS and CDR2 as YFSETQ. For the CDR3, the DNA is TGCGCCAGCAGCTTGGAGGGTACCCGGCAGGGTGGATCACCCCTCCACTTT. This translates into CASSLEGTRQGGSPLHF.

This clonotype counts as medium-sized. Since it is a stray read in a library aimed at alpha chains, this beta chain has a size that is not meaningful. The chain has TRBV28 and TRBJ1-5; 7 bases match TRBD1. CDR3 size: 15 residues. Germline trimming cut 5 bases from V and 6 bases from J; bases unmatched to any gene: 10. Germline CDR1 MDHEN, CDR2 SYDVKM. The CDR3 coding sequence is TGTGCCAGCAGTCCACCGACAGGGTGGGTTCAGCCCCAGCATTTT. Protein: CASSPPTGWVQPQHF.

Many counts were recorded for this clonotype. Because this beta chain is a stray read in a library intended to capture alpha chains, its abundance should not be given much weight. The rearrangement links TRBV18 to TRBJ2-3, with 8 bases lining up with TRBD1. J lost 4 bases, V lost 6 bases, and 9 bases had no gene match. The CDR3 has 15 amino acids. Per the germline V gene, CDR1 is KGHSH and CDR2 is LQKENI. The CDR3 protein is CASSFYPGGPDTQYF. CDR3 sequence (DNA): TGTGCCAGCTCCTTTTATCCAGGGGGCCCAGATACGCAGTATTTT.

This clonotype was seen a few times. This beta chain slipped into a library made for alpha chains as a stray read, so its size is not meaningful. This chain uses TRBV5-5 with TRBJ1-6; 8 positions match TRBD1. The CDR3 is 13 residues long. Germline CDR1 and CDR2: SGHKS and YYEKEE (reference sequence). V lost 3 bases and J lost 8; bases outside the gene matches: 1. CDR3 sequence reads: CASSSTGDSPLHF. Written as DNA, the CDR3 is TGTGCCAGCAGCTCGACAGGGGATTCACCCCTCCACTTT.

This clonotype was seen at least ten times. Found in a library prepared for alpha chains, this beta chain is an off-target read, and its abundance has little meaning. The rearrangement links TRBV6-6 to TRBJ1-4; 8 nucleotides line up with TRBD1. Germline V gene lookup returns CDR1 MNHNY and CDR2 SVGAGI (reference sequence). V lost 5 bases and J lost 3; bases outside the gene matches: 2. CDR3 length equals 14 residues. Here the CDR3 DNA reads TGTGCCAGCAGTGACAGGGGCGCTAATGAAAAACTGTTTTTT. It encodes CASSDRGANEKLFF.

This clonotype is judged medium-sized. For a library built for alpha chains, this beta chain is a stray read; little rests on its size. The genes are TRBV6-1 and TRBJ1-1; 8 bases align to TRBD1. This CDR3 is 12 amino acids long. V lost 4 bases to trimming and J lost 8 bases; unmatched junction nucleotides: 3. The germline CDR1 and CDR2 sequences are MNHNS and SASEGT. CDR3 region: CASSVRQGEAFF. CDR3 DNA sequence: TGTGCCAGCAGTGTACGACAGGGGGAAGCTTTCTTT.

In this sample, this clonotype turned up many times. Since it is a stray read in a library aimed at alpha chains, this beta chain has a size that is not meaningful. The rearrangement joins TRBV7-9 to TRBJ1-2; no definite D call. The V end lost 2 bases, the J end lost 3 bases, and 16 bases lay between the germline ends. Per germline, CDR1 SEHNR and CDR2 FQNEAQ (reference sequence). CDR3 size: 16 residues. CDR3 DNA sequence: TGTGCCAGCAGCTTACTCCGCGAGGAGGTACACTATGGCTACACCTTC. This sequence encodes CASSLLREEVHYGYTF.

In the case of this clonotype: This beta chain was picked up by a library intended for alpha chains and is off target, so its count carries little meaning. This chain uses TRBV4-1 with TRBJ2-5, with 8 bases lining up with TRBD1. The CDR3 covers 13 residues. Germline assignment: CDR1 MGHRA and CDR2 YSYEKL. Unmatched junction bases numbered 3, after V lost 5 bases and J lost 4 bases. The CDR3 nucleotides read TGCGCCAGCAGCGACAGGGGTTCAGAGACCCAGTACTTC. Translating gives CASSDRGSETQYF.

In its sample, this clonotype was seen many times. Because the library targeted alpha chains, this beta chain is an off-target read whose size means little. The chain employs TRBV12-3 or TRBV12-4 and TRBJ1-6, with 8 bases aligning to TRBD1. The CDR3 covers 15 residues. With V trimmed by 5 bases and J by 5 bases, 5 bases remained unmatched. The CDR3 nucleotides read TGTGCCAGCAGTCCCGGGACAGGAGATAATTCACCCCTCCACTTT. This encodes CASSPGTGDNSPLHF.

This clonotype has only a few counts. This beta chain came through as a stray read in a library set up for alpha chains, and its size says little. The V and J genes are TRBV11-3 and TRBJ2-7, with TRBD2 as a possible D gene (6 bases). The CDR3 runs 14 residues. In germline, CDR1 is SGHNT, CDR2 YENEEA. The germline V and J ends were trimmed by 5 bases and 6 bases, with 17 bases remaining between them. The CDR3 DNA reads as TGTGCCAGCAGCCCGACCGCCTCGGGGGTCGAGCAGTACTTC. It yields the protein CASSPTASGVEQYF.

This clonotype was seen ten or more times. This beta chain slipped into a library made for alpha chains as a stray read, so its size is not meaningful. The rearrangement links TRBV6-6 to TRBJ2-4, with no clear D. CDR3 length equals 12 residues. Germline assignment: CDR1 MNHNY and CDR2 SVGAGI (reference sequence). V dropped 0 bases and J dropped 6 bases, with 3 bases sitting between them. The CDR3 loop reads CASSYSRNIQYF. CDR3 nucleotides: TGTGCCAGCAGTTACTCCCGAAACATTCAGTACTTC.

Many counts were recorded for this clonotype. The library was prepared for alpha chains; this beta chain is a stray read, so its frequency means little. The CDR3, as DNA: TGTGCCAGCAGTCCTAGGCCGGGGATCAATCAGCCCCAGCATTTT. Encoded protein: CASSPRPGINQPQHF. The chain is built from TRBV12-3 or TRBV12-4 and TRBJ1-5; D call uncertain. CDR3 length: 15 amino acids. V lost 5 bases and J 3 bases, leaving 14 bases between the germline ends.

In the case of this clonotype: This beta chain turned up in a library designed for alpha chains; as an off-target read, its abundance says little. This chain links TRBV6-1 with TRBJ1-5; maybe TRBD1 (5 bases). The CDR3 has 19 amino acids. CDR1 and CDR2 from the germline V gene are MNHNS and SASEGT. V was trimmed by 2 bases and J by 0 bases, leaving 20 bases between them. The CDR3 reads CASSELRPGLSYSNQPQHF. CDR3 coding DNA: TGTGCCAGCAGTGAATTAAGACCAGGGCTATCATATAGCAATCAGCCCCAGCATTTT.

This clonotype was seen repeatedly, ten times or more. Little can be read into the size of this beta chain, an off-target read in a library designed for alpha chains. This sequence joins TRBV27 and TRBJ2-3; 14 bases are a match to TRBD2. Germline loops: CDR1 MNHEY, CDR2 SMNVEV (reference sequence). This CDR3 contains 19 residues. J was trimmed by 1 base and V by 3 bases; bases with no gene match: 9. The DNA for the CDR3 is TGTGCCAGCAGTTTGTGGGGGACTAGCGGGGGTGCGGGCACAGATACGCAGTATTTT. Its protein is CASSLWGTSGGAGTDTQYF.

This clonotype was seen many times. This beta chain was picked up by a library intended for alpha chains and is off target, so its count carries little meaning. This rearrangement joins TRBV9 to TRBJ2-2; D is possibly TRBD2 (7 bases). The CDR3 totals 17 residues. CDR1 is SGDLS and CDR2 is YYNGEE in the germline V gene. Trimming removed 0 bases from V and 6 bases from J, with 18 bases in between. This CDR3 reads CASSVVGGGLLSGELFF. The CDR3 DNA is TGTGCCAGCAGCGTAGTGGGCGGGGGCCTCCTCTCCGGGGAGCTGTTTTTT.

This clonotype came up many times. The size of this beta chain means little, since it is a stray read in a library made for alpha chains. The chain carries TRBV27 and TRBJ1-2; D is ambiguous. The V gene's germline CDR1 is MNHEY and CDR2 SMNVEV (reference sequence). The CDR3 covers 12 residues. Trimming took off 4 bases at V and 5 bases at J, with 8 bases between the two ends. The CDR3 DNA reads TGTGCCAGCAGTTCCGGTCCGTATGGCTACACCTTC. Translated: CASSSGPYGYTF.